A single sample gave rise to the 23 T cell receptor beta chains below, sequenced in a study of molecular identifiers for immune sequencing clone quantification. TCRdb processed the PCR reads anew with MiXCR; each CDR3 protein has one entry. The data show a few hundred thousand distinct CDR3 sequences, about 25% seen once. The specimen was naive CD8+ T cells from blood, with Jurkat cell RNA spiked in. Subset reported: FACS-sorted CD8+CD4-CCR7+CD45RA+ naive T cells. The receptor set was obtained from a human donor in good health. Some libraries in this study had Jurkat cell RNA spiked in.

This clonotype was observed a few times. The chain has TRBV19 and TRBJ2-3, with 7 bases aligning to TRBD2. The V gene end was trimmed by 3 bases and the J gene end by 11 bases; junction bases not matched to a gene: 8. The CDR3 runs 13 residues. Germline V gene lookup returns CDR1 LNHDA and CDR2 SQIVND (reference sequence). CDR3 amino acids: CASSIPPGGGQYF. The CDR3, as DNA: TGTGCCAGTAGTATCCCTCCGGGAGGTGGGCAGTATTTT.

The rearrangement joins TRBV25-1 to TRBJ2-3, with TRBD1 identical over 12 bases. The germline CDR1 and CDR2 sequences are MGHDK and SYGVNS. The junction had 11 bases not matched to a gene; V was cut back by 1 base and J by 6 bases. This CDR3 is built from 18 residues. CDR3 sequence reads: CASSELPGQGASADTQYF. The CDR3 DNA reads TGTGCCAGCAGTGAATTACCGGGACAGGGGGCATCGGCGGATACGCAGTATTTT.

This clonotype has just a few counts. This chain uses TRBV6-7 with TRBJ1-1; possible D gene TRBD1, 6 bases. TRBV6-7 is an open reading frame, and its role is uncertain. V was pared by 4 bases and J by 5 bases, with 23 bases between. The CDR3 has 17 amino acids. CDR3 protein: CASSSYRALRPKTEAFF. In DNA, the CDR3 is TGTGCCAGCAGTTCTTACAGGGCTTTAAGGCCCAAGACTGAAGCTTTCTTT.

There are many counts of this clonotype. The chain employs TRBV7-6 and TRBJ2-3, with TRBD2 matching 10 bases. The CDR3 extends over 14 amino acids. The junction had 3 bases not matched to a gene; V was cut back by 3 bases and J by 6 bases. Germline CDR1 reads SGHVS; CDR2 reads FNYEAQ. CDR3 coding DNA: TGTGCCAGCAGCTTTCTAGCGGGAGTTGATACGCAGTATTTT. Encoded protein: CASSFLAGVDTQYF. The full variable domain, completed using reference TRBV7-6 and TRBJ2-3, is GAGVSQSPRYKVTKRGQDVALRCDPISGHVSLYWYRQALGQGPEFLTYFNYEAQQDKSGLPNDRFSAERPEGSISTLTIQRTEQRDSAMYRCASSFLAGVDTQYFGPGTRLTVL.

This clonotype came up a few times. The chain combines TRBV11-2 with TRBJ2-5; 11 positions match TRBD2. CDR3 length equals 18 residues. With V trimmed by 0 bases and J by 5 bases, 11 bases remained unmatched. Germline V lookup: CDR1 SGHAT, CDR2 FQNNGV. For the CDR3, the DNA is TGTGCCAGCAGCTTAGATCATCTGGCTAGCGGGGGGATGGAGACCCAGTACTTC. Protein sequence: CASSLDHLASGGMETQYF.

This clonotype was detected many times. This chain links TRBV7-9 with TRBJ1-4; D is undetermined. The CDR3 runs to 14 residues. Trimming pared 1 base from V and 5 bases from J, leaving 8 bases between. Germline CDR1 SEHNR, CDR2 FQNEAQ (reference sequence). CDR3: CASSLDPLNEKLFF. CDR3 bases: TGTGCCAGCAGCTTAGATCCCTTAAATGAAAAACTGTTTTTT.

This clonotype was seen a few times. This CDR3 reads CATRTGWYTGELFF. The CDR3 DNA sequence: TGTGCCACGCGGACAGGATGGTACACCGGGGAGCTGTTTTTT. V gene TRBV15 combines with J gene TRBJ2-2, with 7 bases that match TRBD1. Unmatched junction bases numbered 7, after V lost 9 bases and J lost 3 bases. The CDR3 is 14 amino acids. The germline CDR1 and CDR2 sequences are LNHNV and YYDKDF (reference sequence).

A word on this clonotype: This clone may be a read error of a much larger clone one base away. This chain uses TRBV7-9 with TRBJ1-1, with D hard to call. Germline values: CDR1 SEHNR, CDR2 FQNEAQ (reference sequence). This CDR3 has 13 amino acids. The V and J ends lost 5 bases and 3 bases respectively, with 10 bases between them. The DNA for the CDR3 is TGTGCCAGCAGCCTACAGAGAGACACTGAAGCTTTCTTT. Amino acids: CASSLQRDTEAFF.

Worth noting for this clonotype: Being one base from a much bigger clone, this may be a read error. This rearrangement joins TRBV25-1 to TRBJ1-4, with D hard to call. CDR1 and CDR2 from the germline V gene are MGHDK and SYGVNS. The CDR3 totals 15 residues. CDR3 sequence reads: CAGSDPTYTNEKLFF. As DNA, the CDR3 is TGTGCCGGCAGTGATCCGACATATACTAATGAAAAACTGTTTTTT.

DNA of the CDR3: TGTGCCAGCAGTGAACTTTTGACTCCGGACAACACTGAAGCTTTCTTT. Its translation: CASSELLTPDNTEAFF. This chain uses TRBV2 with TRBJ1-1; D is unresolved. CDR1 is SNHLY and CDR2 is FYNNEI in the germline V gene. This CDR3 has 16 residues. V was trimmed by 2 bases and J by 2 bases, leaving 15 bases between them.

This clonotype showed up just a few times. The chain has TRBV23-1 and TRBJ1-1, with D maybe TRBD1 (6 bases). TRBV23-1 is an ORF for which the function is uncertain. CDR3 length equals 17 residues. Trimming took off 3 bases at V and 6 bases at J, with 23 bases between the two ends. CDR3 in DNA: TGCGCCAGCAGTCACCACGGGGAGGGGGGCAAGGTCGCTGAAGCTTTCTTT. This encodes CASSHHGEGGKVAEAFF.

In this sample, this clonotype turned up many times. CDR3 loop: CASSPYYFTATEAFF. The CDR3, as DNA: TGCGCCAGCAGCCCCTACTATTTTACTGCCACTGAAGCTTTCTTT. The rearrangement uses TRBV4-3 and TRBJ1-1, with D unclear. V gave up 4 bases and J gave up 4 bases, with 16 bases separating them. The germline V gene has CDR1 LGHNA and CDR2 YSLEER. This CDR3 is 15 amino acids long.

This clonotype was detected many times. This rearrangement joins TRBV5-1 to TRBJ2-2; D unresolved. The length of the CDR3 is 11 residues. The germline V gene has CDR1 SGHRS and CDR2 YFSETQ. V was pared by 1 base and J by 7 bases, with 2 bases between. The CDR3 region is CASSLNGELFF. CDR3 coding DNA: TGCGCCAGCAGCTTGAACGGGGAGCTGTTTTTT.

The chain has TRBV7-9 and TRBJ2-7; D gene uncertain. The CDR3 is made up of 12 amino acids. The V and J ends lost 5 bases and 5 bases respectively, with 10 bases between them. Germline lookup yields CDR1 SEHNR and CDR2 FQNEAQ (reference sequence). The CDR3 spells CASSTRSNEQYF. DNA of the CDR3: TGTGCCAGCAGCACTCGGTCGAACGAGCAGTACTTC.

This clonotype was detected ten times or more. The chain couples TRBV7-9 to TRBJ2-3; D gene uncertain. The V and J ends lost 6 bases and 2 bases respectively, with 9 bases between them. CDR1 is SEHNR and CDR2 is FQNEAQ in the germline V gene (reference sequence). The CDR3 extends over 13 amino acids. The CDR3 DNA follows: TGTGCCAGCAGGGCCTTACTCACAGATACGCAGTATTTT. Its translation: CASRALLTDTQYF.

Notes on this clonotype: Being one base from a much bigger clone, this may be a read error. This sequence joins TRBV4-1 and TRBJ2-7; no firm D call. The CDR3 spans 16 residues. V lost 6 bases and J 4 bases, leaving 22 bases between the germline ends. From germline, CDR1 is MGHRA and CDR2 YSYEKL. The DNA for the CDR3 is TGCGCCAGCAGACAACGCCTACCCCCGAGGAGTTACGAGCAGTACTTC. It is translated as CASRQRLPPRSYEQYF.

This clonotype showed up just a few times. V usage is TRBV11-2 and J usage is TRBJ2-1; D unclear. CDR3 size: 15 residues. Trimming stripped 1 base from V and 4 bases from J, with 11 bases between. The germline CDR1 and CDR2 sequences are SGHAT and FQNNGV. CDR3 sequence reads: CASSLGAPGYNEQFF. CDR3 DNA sequence: TGTGCCAGCAGCTTAGGTGCCCCCGGGTACAATGAGCAGTTCTTC. Full variable domain (missing parts from reference TRBV11-2 and TRBJ2-1): EAGVAQSPRYKIIEKRQSVAFWCNPISGHATLYWYQQILGQGPKLLIQFQNNGVVDDSQLPKDRFSAERLKGVDSTLKIQPAKLEDSAVYLCASSLGAPGYNEQFFGPGTRLTVL.

This clonotype was counted at least ten times. The V gene is TRBV6-1, the J gene TRBJ1-5, with D maybe TRBD1 (6 bases). CDR1 and CDR2 from the germline V gene are MNHNS and SASEGT. The CDR3 is made up of 17 amino acids. V was clipped by 1 base and J by 0 bases, with 13 bases between them. The CDR3: CASSEENRDYSNQPQHF. The CDR3 region has the DNA TGTGCCAGCAGTGAAGAGAACAGGGACTATAGCAATCAGCCCCAGCATTTT.

The chain has TRBV20-1 and TRBJ2-3; 7 positions match TRBD2. V lost 0 bases and J lost 0; bases outside the gene matches: 12. Germline V lookup: CDR1 DFQATT, CDR2 SNEGSKA (reference sequence). The CDR3 has 18 amino acids. CDR3 bases: TGCAGTGCTAGAGACCATACTCGTCCGGGACTAAGCACAGATACGCAGTATTTT. Its protein product is CSARDHTRPGLSTDTQYF.

This clonotype was recorded only once. Being one base from a much bigger clone, this may be a read error. The chain has TRBV12-3 or TRBV12-4 and TRBJ2-3, with TRBD2 identical over 11 bases. The CDR3 is 15 amino acids. The CDR3 loop is CAGSTTSGKTDTQYF. The CDR3 coding sequence is TGTGCCGGCAGCACGACTAGCGGGAAGACGGATACGCAGTATTTT.

The genes are TRBV9 and TRBJ2-7; 7 bases line up with TRBD1. Trimming at V came to 3 bases and at J to 2 bases, leaving 8 bases not matched to a gene. This CDR3 has 15 residues. Per germline, CDR1 SGDLS and CDR2 YYNGEE. Here the CDR3 reads CASSARDSLTYEQYF. The CDR3 DNA follows: TGTGCCAGCAGCGCCCGGGACAGCCTTACCTACGAGCAGTACTTC.

There are a few counts of this clonotype. V usage is TRBV13 and J usage is TRBJ2-5; tentatively, D is TRBD2 (7 bases). The CDR3 is 14 residues long. Germline CDR1 PRHDT, CDR2 FYEKMQ (reference sequence). V lost 3 bases and J lost 5, with 13 bases in between. The chain's CDR3 is CASSLGGGVETQYF. The CDR3 region has the DNA TGTGCCAGCAGCTTGGGGGGGGGCGTTGAGACCCAGTACTTC.

Regarding this clonotype: The junction does not match germline at one end; this may be a read error. The rearrangement joins TRBV20-1 to TRBJ2-5; no clear D gene. This CDR3 is 12 amino acids long. Germline assignment: CDR1 DFQATT and CDR2 SNEGSKA (reference sequence). The CDR3 loop reads CRARFLQETQYF. In DNA, the CDR3 is TGCAGAGCTAGATTCTTACAAGAGACCCAGTACTTC.